The 11 T cell receptor beta chains reported below all come from one sample, sequenced in a study of T cell changes during pregnancy in multiple sclerosis. Libraries were prepared by immunoSEQ multiplex PCR; TCRdb keeps only in-frame clonotypes and omits some of them. This table has about 75,000 clones, 80% to 90% appearing once. The input for sequencing was peripheral blood, taken in the first trimester of pregnancy. Receptors were obtained from a female donor in good health, enrolled as a control in a pregnancy study.

The chain carries TRBV7-9 and TRBJ2-1; TRBD2 aligns across 10 bases. V shed 1 base, J shed 10 bases, and the junction held 4 bases outside the gene matches. The CDR3 totals 14 residues. Germline loops: CDR1 SEHNR, CDR2 FQNEAQ (reference sequence). The CDR3 loop is CASSLGISGREQFF. The CDR3, as DNA: TGTGCCAGCAGCTTAGGGATTAGCGGGAGGGAGCAGTTCTTC.

The chain carries TRBV27 and TRBJ2-5, with a tentative D call TRBD2 (6 bases). Germline V gene sequence: CDR1 MNHEY, CDR2 SMNVEV (reference sequence). CDR3 length equals 12 residues. V lost 3 bases to trimming and J lost 6 bases, with 8 bases between them. The CDR3 sequence: CASSFGGQTQYF. CDR3 sequence (DNA): TGTGCCAGCAGTTTTGGAGGGCAGACCCAGTACTTC.

This rearrangement joins TRBV6-5 to TRBJ2-5; D is uncertain. The V gene lost 0 bases and the J gene lost 3 bases, with 11 bases spanning the gap. Germline CDR1 MNHEY, CDR2 SVGAGI. The CDR3 length is 15 residues. The CDR3 region has the DNA TGTGCCAGCAGTTACTCGATCGGTTCCGAAGAGACCCAGTACTTC. Its translation is CASSYSIGSEETQYF.

V is TRBV30 and J is TRBJ1-1; possible D gene TRBD1, 6 bases. Germline V gene lookup returns CDR1 GTSNPN and CDR2 SVGIG (reference sequence). Trimming stripped 7 bases from V and 1 base from J, with 10 bases between. There are 12 residues in the CDR3. The CDR3 sequence is CASEQGNTEAFF. As DNA, the CDR3 is TGTGCCTCAGAACAGGGGAACACTGAAGCTTTCTTT. The full variable domain, its missing parts supplied by reference TRBV30 and TRBJ1-1, is SQTIHQWPATLVQPVGSPLSLECTVEGTSNPNLYWYRQAAGRGLQLLFYSVGIGQISSEVPQNLSASRPQDRQFILSSKKLLLSDSGFYLCASEQGNTEAFFGQGTRLTVV.

The chain is built from TRBV28 and TRBJ2-7, with D uncertain. Per germline, CDR1 MDHEN and CDR2 SYDVKM. V dropped 5 bases and J dropped 3 bases, with 8 bases sitting between them. The CDR3 contains 12 residues. DNA of the CDR3: TGTGCCAGCAGTCAAGACAACTACGAGCAGTACTTC. It translates to CASSQDNYEQYF.

This chain joins TRBV28 and TRBJ2-1; 9 nucleotides agree with TRBD1. V dropped 5 bases and J dropped 2; count of bases not matched to a gene: 10. The CDR3 spans 17 residues. Looked up from germline, CDR1 is MDHEN and CDR2 is SYDVKM. The CDR3 protein is CASSPNRGRLAYNEQFF. In DNA form, the CDR3 reads TGTGCCAGCAGTCCCAACAGGGGGCGCCTTGCCTACAATGAGCAGTTCTTC.

This clone occurred once. Distinct nucleotide sequences in the sample also encode this CDR3. The chain combines TRBV6-1 with TRBJ1-5; TRBD1 matches 10 bases. V trimming: 6 bases; J trimming: 4 bases; junction bases outside the gene matches: 6. Germline V gene data show CDR1 as MNHNS and CDR2 as SASEGT. This CDR3 is 15 amino acids long. This CDR3 is CASRGDRGGNQPQHF. The CDR3 DNA reads as TGTGCCAGCAGGGGGGACAGGGGTGGAAATCAGCCCCAGCATTTT.

This rearrangement joins TRBV2 to TRBJ1-5; no clear D. The length of the CDR3 is 13 residues. V was trimmed by 5 bases and J by 6 bases, leaving 11 bases between them. Germline-derived CDR1 and CDR2 are SNHLY and FYNNEI. CDR3 region: CASSFGLSQPQHF. CDR3 nucleotides: TGTGCCAGCAGTTTTGGCCTGTCTCAGCCCCAGCATTTT.

The chain joins TRBV20-1 to TRBJ2-7; D is undetermined. The CDR3 is 11 amino acids. Deletions cut 7 bases from V and 2 bases from J, with 9 bases between. Germline V lookup: CDR1 DFQATT, CDR2 SNEGSKA (reference sequence). Here the CDR3 reads CSVFLTYEQYF. The CDR3 region has the DNA TGCAGTGTTTTCCTTACCTACGAGCAGTACTTC.

This rearrangement joins TRBV2 to TRBJ1-5; maybe TRBD1 (5 bases). Trimming removed 1 base from V and 9 bases from J, with 16 bases in between. The CDR3 runs 15 residues. Germline values: CDR1 SNHLY, CDR2 FYNNEI. The CDR3 spells CASSEVSRGTGPQHF. For the CDR3, the DNA is TGTGCCAGCAGTGAAGTTTCTCGGGGGACCGGGCCCCAGCATTTT. The whole variable domain, filled in from reference TRBV2 and TRBJ1-5, reads EPEVTQTPSHQVTQMGQEVILRCVPISNHLYFYWYRQILGQKVEFLVSFYNNEISEKSEIFDDQFSVERPDGSNFTLKIRSTKLEDSAMYFCASSEVSRGTGPQHFGDGTRLSIL.

There are a few counts of this clone. V and J are TRBV28 and TRBJ1-1; weak D call: TRBD1 (6 bases). Germline V CDR1 and CDR2: MDHEN, SYDVKM. CDR3 length equals 14 residues. V shed 2 bases and J shed 4 bases, with 11 bases lying between them. In DNA, the CDR3 is TGTGCCAGCAGTTTAAGGACAGCGAGCACTGAAGCTTTCTTT. Amino acids: CASSLRTASTEAFF.